These 16 T cell receptor beta chains were all obtained from the same sample, sequenced in a study of blood T cells in healthy people across ages. Combining a sample-barcoded 5' primer with a J-beta primer mix, a second PCR ran for roughly 7 to 11 cycles. TCRdb called the 5' RACE reads again in MiXCR, with one record for every CDR3 protein. The sample holds over 1.5 million distinct CDR3 sequences; approximately 50% are singletons and the top ten take approximately 2.1%. What was sequenced was blood. The receptor set was obtained from a woman between 40 and 50 years old in good health.

The CDR3 sequence is CAILVLGNYGYTF. CDR3 sequence (DNA): TGTGCCATCCTAGTCTTAGGCAACTATGGCTACACCTTC. The chain uses TRBV12-3 or TRBV12-4 and TRBJ1-2, with no clear D. Between the trimmed V and J ends, which lost 10 bases and 2 bases, there was a span of 14 bases. The CDR3 runs 13 residues.

In its sample, this clonotype was seen once. This chain joins TRBV20-1 and TRBJ2-1; possible D gene TRBD1, 6 bases. The germline V and J ends were trimmed by 3 bases and 7 bases, with 19 bases remaining between them. Per germline, CDR1 DFQATT and CDR2 SNEGSKA (reference sequence). The CDR3 runs to 15 residues. CDR3 amino acids: CSASLLGAVENEQFF. In DNA, the CDR3 is TGCAGTGCTAGTTTGTTGGGGGCGGTGGAGAATGAGCAGTTCTTC.

This clonotype was recorded a few times. The V call is TRBV12-3 or TRBV12-4, the J call TRBJ2-7; D remains ambiguous. V was pared by 3 bases and J by 4 bases, with 13 bases between. CDR3 length equals 14 residues. The CDR3 coding sequence is TGTGCCAGCAGTTTGGACCCCAAGTCTTACGAGCAGTACTTC. This codes for CASSLDPKSYEQYF.

The V gene is TRBV20-1, the J gene TRBJ2-1, with a weak D call TRBD2 (5 bases). The V gene's germline CDR1 is DFQATT and CDR2 SNEGSKA (reference sequence). The length of the CDR3 is 12 residues. Trimming left V 3 bases short and J 2 bases short, with 5 bases between. For the CDR3, the DNA is TGCAGTGCTAGCGGGGCCTACAATGAGCAGTTCTTC. Translation: CSASGAYNEQFF.

The chain combines TRBV4-3 with TRBJ1-2, with a possible D match to TRBD1 (5 bases). From germline, CDR1 is LGHNA and CDR2 YSLEER. V was clipped by 1 base and J by 3 bases, with 12 bases between them. This CDR3 contains 15 residues. The CDR3 region has the DNA TGCGCCAGCAGCCAAGTGGCAGGGAGGGACTATGGCTACACCTTC. Protein: CASSQVAGRDYGYTF.

This clonotype was detected many times. The chain has TRBV25-1 and TRBJ2-1; D is ambiguous. The V gene lost 10 bases and the J gene lost 2 bases, with 6 bases spanning the gap. CDR1 is MGHDK and CDR2 is SYGVNS in the germline V gene. The CDR3 loop spans 11 amino acids. The CDR3: CATNTYNEQFF. DNA of the CDR3: TGTGCCACAAACACCTACAATGAGCAGTTCTTC.

This chain uses TRBV4-2 with TRBJ1-2, with D possibly matching TRBD1 (6 bases). The CDR3 covers 17 residues. The V gene's germline CDR1 is LGHNA and CDR2 YNFKEQ. V was pared by 3 bases and J by 5 bases, with 22 bases between. The CDR3 sequence: CASSQSLGQDRGYGYTF. The CDR3 DNA reads as TGTGCCAGCAGCCAGTCCTTGGGACAAGATCGGGGTTATGGCTACACCTTC.

The chain couples TRBV15 to TRBJ2-1; tentatively, D is TRBD1 (5 bases). Germline CDR1 and CDR2: LNHNV and YYDKDF (reference sequence). The CDR3 consists of 14 residues. The V and J ends lost 1 base and 8 bases respectively, with 12 bases between them. CDR3 sequence reads: CATSRGQLRDEQFF. The CDR3 coding sequence is TGTGCCACCAGCAGAGGACAGCTTCGCGATGAGCAGTTCTTC.

V is TRBV10-3 and J is TRBJ1-2; D gene unclear. The V gene's germline CDR1 is ENHRY and CDR2 SYGVKD. The V and J ends lost 10 bases and 0 bases respectively, with 15 bases between them. This CDR3 is built from 14 residues. This CDR3 reads CAKIPRTPNYGYTF. Here the CDR3 DNA reads TGTGCCAAAATACCTAGGACTCCTAACTATGGCTACACCTTC.

A word on this clonotype: The junction and the germline gene differ at one end; a read error may be behind it. The rearrangement uses TRBV28 and TRBJ2-7; 10 nucleotides line up with TRBD2. The J call is doubtful: the DNA matches TRBJ2-5 better. In germline, CDR1 is MDHEN, CDR2 SYDVKM. The CDR3 sequence is 15 residues long. CDR3 residues: CANSSRLAGAETQYF. The CDR3, as DNA: TGTGCCAACAGTTCTAGGCTAGCGGGGGCGGAGACCCAGTACTTC.

This clonotype came up a few times. V and J are TRBV7-2 and TRBJ2-7, with 8 bases lining up with TRBD1. Germline CDR1 SGHTA, CDR2 FQGNSA. V was clipped by 2 bases and J by 3 bases; unmatched bases: 6. The CDR3 has 15 amino acids. The DNA for the CDR3 is TGTGCCAGCAGCTTACGGACAGGGCCATTCTACGAGCAGTACTTC. Its translation: CASSLRTGPFYEQYF. Looking up the rest from reference TRBV7-2 and TRBJ2-7 gives the full variable domain: GAGVSQSPSNKVTEKGKDVELRCDPISGHTALYWYRQSLGQGLEFLIYFQGNSAPDKSGLPSDRFSAERTGGSVSTLTIQRTQQEDSAVYLCASSLRTGPFYEQYFGPGTRLTVT.

The chain uses TRBV4-3 and TRBJ1-6; the match to TRBD1 covers 9 bases. V shed 0 bases, J shed 10 bases, and the junction held 7 bases outside the gene matches. The germline gives CDR1 LGHNA, CDR2 YSLEER. The CDR3 runs 16 residues. As DNA, the CDR3 is TGCGCCAGCAGCCAAGATCCACAGGGGGCAGAGTCACCCCTCCACTTT. This codes for CASSQDPQGAESPLHF.

The J gene is TRBJ1-1, the V gene TRBV6-5; D is ambiguous. Trimming removed 5 bases from V and 0 bases from J, with 16 bases in between. This CDR3 has 16 amino acids. Per the germline V gene, CDR1 is MNHEY and CDR2 is SVGAGI. The CDR3 spells CASSNPRTVMNTEAFF. The CDR3 DNA follows: TGTGCCAGCAGTAACCCACGAACCGTAATGAACACTGAAGCTTTCTTT.

The chain is built from TRBV29-1 and TRBJ2-3, with D unresolved. The CDR3 has 13 residues. Trimming cost V 0 bases and J 0 bases, with 4 bases left between them. Germline lookup yields CDR1 SQVTM and CDR2 ANQGSEA. The CDR3 is CSVEDRSTDTQYF. CDR3 bases: TGCAGCGTTGAAGACCGGAGCACAGATACGCAGTATTTT.

The gene calls are TRBV7-2 and TRBJ2-3; maybe TRBD2 (7 bases). The CDR3 covers 15 residues. Per germline, CDR1 SGHTA and CDR2 FQGNSA. Deletions cut 5 bases from V and 2 bases from J, with 14 bases between. This CDR3 reads CASSRGASYTDTQYF. The CDR3 coding sequence is TGTGCCAGCAGCCGGGGGGCCAGCTACACAGATACGCAGTATTTT.

The gene calls are TRBV15 and TRBJ1-2; perhaps TRBD1 as D (5 bases). The V end was cut by 2 bases, the J end by 2 bases, with 9 bases between. The CDR3 spans 14 residues. Germline loops: CDR1 LNHNV, CDR2 YYDKDF (reference sequence). The CDR3 DNA sequence: TGTGCCACCAGCAGACCCCAGGGCAACTATGGCTACACCTTC. Encoded protein: CATSRPQGNYGYTF.